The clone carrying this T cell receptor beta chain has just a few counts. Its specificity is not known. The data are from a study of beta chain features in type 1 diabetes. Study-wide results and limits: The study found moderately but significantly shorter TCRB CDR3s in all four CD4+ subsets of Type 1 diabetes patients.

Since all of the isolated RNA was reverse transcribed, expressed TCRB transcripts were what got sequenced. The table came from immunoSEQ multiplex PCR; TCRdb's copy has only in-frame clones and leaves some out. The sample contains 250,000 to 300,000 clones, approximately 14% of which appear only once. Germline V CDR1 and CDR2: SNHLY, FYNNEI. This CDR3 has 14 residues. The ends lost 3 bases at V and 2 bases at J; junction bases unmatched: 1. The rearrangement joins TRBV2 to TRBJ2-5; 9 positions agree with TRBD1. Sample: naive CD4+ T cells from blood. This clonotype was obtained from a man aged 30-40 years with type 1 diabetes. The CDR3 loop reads CASSDDRGQETQYF. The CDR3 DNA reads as TGTGCCAGCAGTGACGACAGGGGGCAAGAGACCCAGTACTTC.